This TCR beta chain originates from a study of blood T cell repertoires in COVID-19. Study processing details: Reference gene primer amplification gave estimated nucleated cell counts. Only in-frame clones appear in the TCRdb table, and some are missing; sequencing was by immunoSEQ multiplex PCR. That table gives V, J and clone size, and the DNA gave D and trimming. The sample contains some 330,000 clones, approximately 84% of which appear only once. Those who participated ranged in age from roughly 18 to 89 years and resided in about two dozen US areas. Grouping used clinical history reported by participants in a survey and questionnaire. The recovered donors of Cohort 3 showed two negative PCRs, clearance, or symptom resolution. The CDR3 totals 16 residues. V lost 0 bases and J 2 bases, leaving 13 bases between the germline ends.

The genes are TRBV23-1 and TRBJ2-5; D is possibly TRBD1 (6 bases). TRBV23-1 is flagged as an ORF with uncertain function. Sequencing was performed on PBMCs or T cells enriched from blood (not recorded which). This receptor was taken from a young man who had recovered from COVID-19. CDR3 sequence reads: CASSQSVGQNQETQYF. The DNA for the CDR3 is TGCGCCAGCAGTCAATCGGTTGGACAGAATCAAGAGACCCAGTACTTC.